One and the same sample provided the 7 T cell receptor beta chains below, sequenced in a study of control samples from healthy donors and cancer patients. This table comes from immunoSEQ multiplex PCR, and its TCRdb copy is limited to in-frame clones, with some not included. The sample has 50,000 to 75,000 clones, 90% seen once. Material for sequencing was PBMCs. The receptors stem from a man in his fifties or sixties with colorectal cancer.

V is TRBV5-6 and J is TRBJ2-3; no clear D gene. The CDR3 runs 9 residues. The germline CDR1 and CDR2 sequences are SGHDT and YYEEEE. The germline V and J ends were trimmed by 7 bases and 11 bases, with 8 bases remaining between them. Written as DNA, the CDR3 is TGTGCCAGCGGAATGGAGCAGTATTTT. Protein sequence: CASGMEQYF.

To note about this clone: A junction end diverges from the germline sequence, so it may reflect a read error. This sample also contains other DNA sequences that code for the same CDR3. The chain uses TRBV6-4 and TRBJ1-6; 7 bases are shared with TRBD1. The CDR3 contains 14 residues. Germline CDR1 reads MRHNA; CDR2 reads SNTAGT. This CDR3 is CASSDEGAGSPLHF. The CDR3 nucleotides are TGTGCCAGCAGTGACGAGGGGGCAGGTTCACCCCTCCATTTT.

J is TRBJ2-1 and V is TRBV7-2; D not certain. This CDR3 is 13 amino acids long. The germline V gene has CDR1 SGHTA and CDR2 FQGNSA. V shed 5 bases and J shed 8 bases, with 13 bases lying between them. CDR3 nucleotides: TGTGCCAGCAGCCCGACCACGGATCATGAGCAGTTCTTC. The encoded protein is CASSPTTDHEQFF.

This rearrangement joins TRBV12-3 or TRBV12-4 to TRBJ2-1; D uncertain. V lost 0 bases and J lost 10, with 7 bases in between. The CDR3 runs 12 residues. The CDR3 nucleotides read TGTGCCAGCAGTTTAGCGCTGGGGGAGCAGTTCTTC. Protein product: CASSLALGEQFF.

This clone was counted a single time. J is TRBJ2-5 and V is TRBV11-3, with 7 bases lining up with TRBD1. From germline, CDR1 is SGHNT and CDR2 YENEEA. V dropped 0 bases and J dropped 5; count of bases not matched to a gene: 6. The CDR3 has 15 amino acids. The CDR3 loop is CASSLDEGARETQYF. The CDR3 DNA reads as TGTGCCAGCAGCTTAGACGAGGGGGCTAGGGAGACCCAGTACTTC.

Here the CDR3 reads CASSPGPIQRGGVDTQYF. CDR3 coding DNA: TGCGCCAGCAGCCCGGGACCGATCCAGCGGGGGGGCGTAGATACGCAGTATTTT. The rearrangement uses TRBV4-1 and TRBJ2-3; 10 bases agree with TRBD2. CDR1 and CDR2 from the germline V gene are MGHRA and YSYEKL. The CDR3 is 18 residues long. The V and J ends lost 4 bases and 5 bases, in that order; junction bases with no gene match: 15.

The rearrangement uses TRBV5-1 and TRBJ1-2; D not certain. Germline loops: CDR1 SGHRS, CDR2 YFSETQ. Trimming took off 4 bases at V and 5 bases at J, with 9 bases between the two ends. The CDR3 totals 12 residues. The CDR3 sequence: CASSPRDYGYTF. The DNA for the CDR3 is TGCGCCAGCAGCCCTCGAGATTATGGCTACACCTTC.